These T cell receptor beta chains were read from a single sample in a study of T cells expressing NK-cell markers. TCRdb re-called the 5' RACE reads and gives one entry per CDR3 protein, without DNA. This sample's table has fewer than 550,000 distinct CDR3 sequences. The sequenced sample was blood T cells: a sorted CD56 or NKG2C T cell subset, CD4+ or CD8+ T cells, or bulk PBMC T cells (not recorded which). These receptors were taken from a woman between 45 and 65 years old in good health. The CDR3 runs from the conserved cysteine through the conserved F or W.

V gene: TRBV6-5; J gene: TRBJ2-7; CDR3 protein: CASSPTGTSSYEQYF
V gene: TRBV27; J gene: TRBJ2-1; CDR3 protein: CASRFSGEPGGNEQFF
V gene: TRBV24-1; J gene: TRBJ2-3; CDR3 protein: CATGDRGLTDTQYF
V gene: TRBV5-4; J gene: TRBJ1-2; CDR3 protein: CASSLGQTYGYTF
V gene: TRBV7-9; J gene: TRBJ1-1; CDR3 protein: CASSLARGLNTEAFF
V gene: TRBV10-3; J gene: TRBJ2-1; CDR3 protein: CAISLGGNEQFF
V gene: TRBV12-3/TRBV12-4; J gene: TRBJ2-6; CDR3 protein: CASSSRRGLNPGANVLTF
V gene: TRBV7-8; J gene: TRBJ2-3; CDR3 protein: CASSFRTRTDTQYF
V gene: TRBV7-8; J gene: TRBJ2-4; CDR3 protein: CASSLARGAKNIQYF
V gene: TRBV9; J gene: TRBJ1-2; CDR3 protein: CASSVEGIGYTF
V gene: TRBV5-1; J gene: TRBJ2-1; CDR3 protein: CASSLQPKTGGPLYNEQFF
V gene: TRBV7-3; J gene: TRBJ2-7; CDR3 protein: CASSLGGASEQYF
V gene: TRBV6-5; J gene: TRBJ1-4; CDR3 protein: CASSYSTGQREKLFF
V gene: TRBV7-9; J gene: TRBJ2-1; CDR3 protein: CASSLAAGGNEQFF
V gene: TRBV29-1; J gene: TRBJ1-4; CDR3 protein: CSVVKRKGQGAEKLFF
V gene: TRBV12-3/TRBV12-4; J gene: TRBJ2-1; CDR3 protein: CASSLSGRWNEQFF
V gene: TRBV12-3/TRBV12-4; J gene: TRBJ2-1; CDR3 protein: CASAYSRLSTSSSYNEQFF
V gene: TRBV7-6; J gene: TRBJ1-5; CDR3 protein: CASSLEVGPQHF
V gene: TRBV5-5; J gene: TRBJ2-7; CDR3 protein: CASSPPRAYEQYF
V gene: TRBV20-1; J gene: TRBJ2-1; CDR3 protein: CSAPSSRSDEQFF
V gene: TRBV20-1; J gene: TRBJ2-5; CDR3 protein: CSARDLAGDQETQYF
V gene: TRBV3-1; J gene: TRBJ1-1; CDR3 protein: CASNGHNMNTEAFF
V gene: TRBV4-1; J gene: TRBJ1-4; CDR3 protein: CASSQVHFTGAPEKLFF
V gene: TRBV29-1; J gene: TRBJ1-3; CDR3 protein: CSVRPMDTTGMGGNTIYF
V gene: TRBV2; J gene: TRBJ1-5; CDR3 protein: CASSQGQGVTQPQHF
V gene: TRBV27; J gene: TRBJ2-3; CDR3 protein: CASRTRPVADTQYF
V gene: TRBV24-1; J gene: TRBJ2-7; CDR3 protein: CATSDPTLGEQYF
V gene: TRBV10-3; J gene: TRBJ2-4; CDR3 protein: CAISESRAGRLAKNIQYF